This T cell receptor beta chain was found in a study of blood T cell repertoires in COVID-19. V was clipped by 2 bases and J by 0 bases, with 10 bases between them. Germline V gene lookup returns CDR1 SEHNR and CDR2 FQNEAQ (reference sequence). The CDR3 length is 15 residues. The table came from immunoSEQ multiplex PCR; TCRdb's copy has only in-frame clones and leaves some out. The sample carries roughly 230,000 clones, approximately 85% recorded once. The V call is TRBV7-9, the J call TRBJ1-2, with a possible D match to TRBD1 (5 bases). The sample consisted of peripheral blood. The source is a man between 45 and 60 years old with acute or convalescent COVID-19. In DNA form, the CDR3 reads TGTGCCAGCAGCTTATGGGGCGATACTAACTATGGCTACACCTTC. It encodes CASSLWGDTNYGYTF.